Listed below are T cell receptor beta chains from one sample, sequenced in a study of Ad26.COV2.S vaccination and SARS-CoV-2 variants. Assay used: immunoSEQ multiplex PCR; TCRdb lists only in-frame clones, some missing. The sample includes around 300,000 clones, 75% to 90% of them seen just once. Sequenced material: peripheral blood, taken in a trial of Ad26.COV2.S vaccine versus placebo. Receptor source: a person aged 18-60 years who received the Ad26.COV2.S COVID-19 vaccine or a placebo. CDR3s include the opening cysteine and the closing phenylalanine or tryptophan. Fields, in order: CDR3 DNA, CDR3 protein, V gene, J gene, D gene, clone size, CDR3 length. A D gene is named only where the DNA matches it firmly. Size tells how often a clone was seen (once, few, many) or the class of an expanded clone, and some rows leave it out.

DNA: TGTGCCAGCAGTTACGTGTCAGGGGCAAGCAATCAGCCCCAGCATTTT
CDR3: CASSYVSGASNQPQHF
V: TRBV6-2/TRBV6-3
J: TRBJ1-5
D: -
size: -
length: 16

DNA: TGTGCCAGCAGCGCACGACTAGCGGGAGACTCCTACGAGCAGTACTTC
CDR3: CASSARLAGDSYEQYF
V: TRBV7-8
J: TRBJ2-7
D: TRBD2
size: -
length: 16

DNA: TGTGCCAGCAGTCCCAGTCCCCGACAGGGGGCCAATGAGCAGTTCTTC
CDR3: CASSPSPRQGANEQFF
V: TRBV7-8
J: TRBJ2-1
D: TRBD1
size: once
length: 16

DNA: TGTGCCAGCAGTTACTCTGCGACAGGCTCTGGAAACACCATATATTTT
CDR3: CASSYSATGSGNTIYF
V: TRBV6-5
J: TRBJ1-3
D: -
size: -
length: 16

DNA: TGTGCCAGCTCCCCTCGCGAGAGCGATGGAAACACCATATATTTT
CDR3: CASSPRESDGNTIYF
V: TRBV18
J: TRBJ1-3
D: -
size: -
length: 15

DNA: TGCAGCGTTGAAGATTTATCCCGGGGGATGAACACTGAAGCTTTCTTT
CDR3: CSVEDLSRGMNTEAFF
V: TRBV29-1
J: TRBJ1-1
D: -
size: -
length: 16

DNA: TGTGCCAGCAGTTACTCAGCGGGGTTCCAGTACTTC
CDR3: CASSYSAGFQYF
V: TRBV6-2/TRBV6-3
J: TRBJ2-7
D: TRBD2
size: -
length: 12

DNA: TGTGCCAGCAGCTTAGGCTTCCTGGGGGATGAGCAGTTCTTC
CDR3: CASSLGFLGDEQFF
V: TRBV11-3
J: TRBJ2-1
D: -
size: few
length: 14

DNA: TGCGCCACGACAGCCGGGAGCACTGGGGCCAACGTCCTGACTTTC
CDR3: CATTAGSTGANVLTF
V: TRBV10-2
J: TRBJ2-6
D: -
size: -
length: 15

DNA: TGTGCCAGCAGCGACCGGGGACTAGCGGGGGAGACCCAGTACTTC
CDR3: CASSDRGLAGETQYF
V: TRBV2
J: TRBJ2-5
D: TRBD2
size: -
length: 15

DNA: TGTGCCAGCAGCTTAGCGCAGGGGTGGGAGACCCAGTACTTC
CDR3: CASSLAQGWETQYF
V: TRBV7-8
J: TRBJ2-5
D: -
size: -
length: 14

DNA: TGCGCCAGCAGCTACGGGCCCGGCACAGATACGCAGTATTTT
CDR3: CASSYGPGTDTQYF
V: TRBV5-1
J: TRBJ2-3
D: -
size: -
length: 14

DNA: TGTGCCAGTGGCCCAATTTATGGCTACACCTTC
CDR3: CASGPIYGYTF
V: TRBV19
J: TRBJ1-2
D: -
size: -
length: 11

DNA: TGTGCCTGGAGTTTGGCCTCCGGGACTAGCTTCAAGCAGTTCTTC
CDR3: CAWSLASGTSFKQFF
V: TRBV30
J: TRBJ2-1
D: TRBD2
size: -
length: 15

DNA: TGTGCCAGTAGTATTGATCCAGGGGAGCAGTACTTC
CDR3: CASSIDPGEQYF
V: TRBV19
J: TRBJ2-7
D: -
size: -
length: 12

DNA: TGTGCCAGCAGAGTCGCAAGTTACAATCAGCCCCAGCATTTT
CDR3: CASRVASYNQPQHF
V: TRBV2
J: TRBJ1-5
D: -
size: -
length: 14

DNA: TGTGCCACCAGCAGTGGTAAGAGCGGGAGGAACAATGAGCAGTTCTTC
CDR3: CATSSGKSGRNNEQFF
V: TRBV15
J: TRBJ2-1
D: TRBD2
size: -
length: 16

DNA: TGTGCCAGCAGCCCGGGACAGGCCGACACAGATACGCAGTATTTT
CDR3: CASSPGQADTDTQYF
V: TRBV6-6
J: TRBJ2-3
D: TRBD1
size: -
length: 15

DNA: TGTGCCAGTAGTAGCTACCAGCCGGGACAGGTCCCCTACGAGCAGTACTTC
CDR3: CASSSYQPGQVPYEQYF
V: TRBV19
J: TRBJ2-7
D: TRBD1
size: -
length: 17

DNA: TGTGCCAGCAGCCCGATTACCTTCAGGGAACCCTACGAGCAGTACTTC
CDR3: CASSPITFREPYEQYF
V: TRBV11-2
J: TRBJ2-7
D: -
size: -
length: 16

DNA: TGTGCCAGCAGCCCCCGGACGGCGCCGACCGGGGAGCTGTTTTTT
CDR3: CASSPRTAPTGELFF
V: TRBV21-1
J: TRBJ2-2
D: -
size: once
length: 15

DNA: TGCGCCAGCAGTGAGCTGATGGGCCCCTACAATGAGCAGTTCTTC
CDR3: CASSELMGPYNEQFF
V: TRBV10-1
J: TRBJ2-1
D: -
size: -
length: 15

DNA: TGTGCCAGCAGCTTAGCTCCCAGTCGGGGGGTAGGTTACAATGAGCAGTTCTTC
CDR3: CASSLAPSRGVGYNEQFF
V: TRBV7-2
J: TRBJ2-1
D: TRBD2
size: -
length: 18